One and the same sample provided the 18 T cell receptor beta chains below, sequenced in a study of STAT5B mutations in CD4+ large granular lymphocyte leukemia. Produced via immunoSEQ multiplex PCR; TCRdb's table is partial and in-frame only. The sample lists some 30,000 clones, roughly three quarters occurring once. Source material: CD4+ T cells from blood buffy coats. All receptors derive from a human donor in good health.

V is TRBV4-1 and J is TRBJ2-1; a weak D match, TRBD2 (6 bases). CDR1 is MGHRA, CDR2 YSYEKL, per germline. Trimming stripped 0 bases from V and 9 bases from J, with 12 bases between. The CDR3 has 14 residues. This chain's CDR3 is CASSQEFGGREQFF. The DNA for the CDR3 is TGCGCCAGCAGCCAAGAATTCGGAGGGCGTGAGCAGTTCTTC.

The chain combines TRBV27 with TRBJ2-7; 7 bases fit TRBD1. Germline V gene data show CDR1 as MNHEY and CDR2 as SMNVEV (reference sequence). The trim removed 3 bases at V and 4 bases at J, leaving 6 bases unmatched. The CDR3 has 14 amino acids. CDR3 DNA sequence: TGTGCCAGCAGTTTTCTGGGACAGATATACGAGCAGTACTTC. It translates to CASSFLGQIYEQYF.

The V and J genes are TRBV5-5 and TRBJ2-7; 16 nucleotides align to TRBD2. The germline V gene encodes CDR1 SGHKS and CDR2 YYEKEE (reference sequence). Trimming at V came to 0 bases and at J to 1 base, leaving 4 bases not matched to a gene. There are 18 residues in the CDR3. CDR3 in DNA: TGTGCCAGCAGCTTGGGCGGGACTAGCGGGGGGGGATCCTACGAGCAGTACGTC. Translating gives CASSLGGTSGGGSYEQYV.

The J gene is TRBJ1-6, the V gene TRBV6-5, with 8 bases matching TRBD1. This CDR3 region has 14 residues. Looked up from germline, CDR1 is MNHEY and CDR2 is SVGAGI. V dropped 5 bases and J dropped 7; count of bases not matched to a gene: 4. The CDR3, as DNA: TGTGCCAGCAGTCTGGACAGGGTAAATTCACCCCTCCACTTT. Its translation is CASSLDRVNSPLHF.

V gene TRBV28 combines with J gene TRBJ1-4; no reliable D call. CDR1 and CDR2 (germline): MDHEN, SYDVKM. The CDR3 is made up of 11 amino acids. V shed 8 bases and J shed 4 bases, with 5 bases lying between them. The CDR3 region has the DNA TGTGCCAGCGCTCATAATGAAAAACTGTTTTTT. This translates into CASAHNEKLFF.

The chain employs TRBV7-2 and TRBJ2-3, with 9 bases matching TRBD2. Per the germline V gene, CDR1 is SGHTA and CDR2 is FQGNSA. The CDR3 has 17 residues. The V and J ends lost 1 base and 0 bases, in that order; junction bases with no gene match: 5. CDR3 bases: TGTGCCAGCAGCTTAGGGGGACTAGCCCCGAGCACAGATACGCAGTATTTT. This gives the protein CASSLGGLAPSTDTQYF.

This clone was seen once. The J gene is TRBJ2-2, the V gene TRBV11-2; tentative D call: TRBD1 (6 bases). Germline CDR1 SGHAT, CDR2 FQNNGV. This CDR3 has 17 amino acids. V shed 7 bases and J shed 3 bases, with 21 bases lying between them. DNA of the CDR3: TGTGCCAGCAAGGGCCTCAACCGGGACAAACACACCGGGGAGCTGTTTTTT. Encoded protein: CASKGLNRDKHTGELFF.

V usage is TRBV6-6 and J usage is TRBJ2-1, with D possibly TRBD2 on 5 matching bases. Germline lookup yields CDR1 MNHNY and CDR2 SVGAGI (reference sequence). V dropped 2 bases and J dropped 6 bases, with 8 bases sitting between them. The CDR3 length is 13 residues. CDR3 nucleotide sequence: TGTGCCAGCAGTTACGAGGGCGGCAATGAGCAGTTCTTC. This codes for CASSYEGGNEQFF.

The V and J genes are TRBV5-1 and TRBJ1-6; TRBD1 aligns across 10 bases. Per germline, CDR1 SGHRS and CDR2 YFSETQ. CDR3 length: 15 amino acids. Trimming removed 4 bases from V and 10 bases from J; junction bases left unmatched: 8. The CDR3 here is CASSTSGTGDSPLHF. In DNA, the CDR3 is TGCGCCAGCAGCACATCCGGGACAGGGGACTCACCCCTCCACTTT.

The chain is built from TRBV7-9 and TRBJ1-2; D unclear. The CDR3 has 13 amino acids. The germline V gene has CDR1 SEHNR and CDR2 FQNEAQ (reference sequence). V was cut by 3 bases and J by 2 bases, with 7 bases left in between. DNA of the CDR3: TGTGCCAGCAGCTTGCCACTGAACTATGGCTACACCTTC. Protein: CASSLPLNYGYTF.

The chain couples TRBV6-4 to TRBJ2-1; D unclear. There are 13 residues in the CDR3. Per the germline V gene, CDR1 is MRHNA and CDR2 is SNTAGT. The V and J ends lost 0 bases and 7 bases respectively, with 7 bases between them. DNA of the CDR3: TGTGCCAGCAGTGACTCGATCCGGAATGAGCAGTTCTTC. Its translation: CASSDSIRNEQFF.

The gene calls are TRBV19 and TRBJ2-1; 11 positions match TRBD2. The CDR3 has 19 amino acids. Germline V gene sequence: CDR1 LNHDA, CDR2 SQIVND (reference sequence). V gave up 4 bases and J gave up 0 bases; unmatched junction bases: 11. DNA of the CDR3: TGTGCCAGTAGTAACCCCTCTAATCTAGCGGGGGGCTCCTACAATGAGCAGTTCTTC. It yields the protein CASSNPSNLAGGSYNEQFF. The variable domain in full, with the rest retrieved from reference TRBV19 and TRBJ2-1, is DGGITQSPKYLFRKEGQNVTLSCEQNLNHDAMYWYRQDPGQGLRLIYYSQIVNDFQKGDIAEGYSVSREKKESFPLTVTSAQKNPTAFYLCASSNPSNLAGGSYNEQFFGPGTRLTVL.

V usage is TRBV5-1 and J usage is TRBJ2-2; D is unclear. This CDR3 is built from 15 residues. Germline CDR1 is SGHRS and CDR2 is YFSETQ. Trimming pared 0 bases from V and 4 bases from J, leaving 10 bases between. CDR3 sequence: CASSLAGFGTGELFF. CDR3 sequence (DNA): TGCGCCAGCAGCTTGGCCGGCTTCGGCACCGGGGAGCTGTTTTTT.

The J gene is TRBJ2-5, the V gene TRBV7-9, with D perhaps matching TRBD1 (8 bases). The CDR3 runs to 16 residues. The ends were cut back, 5 bases at V and 2 bases at J, with 18 bases in the middle. CDR1 is SEHNR and CDR2 is FQNEAQ in the germline V gene (reference sequence). CDR3 sequence reads: CASSPRQGRGQETQYF. CDR3 nucleotide sequence: TGTGCCAGCAGCCCGAGACAGGGGAGGGGGCAAGAGACCCAGTACTTC.

The chain carries TRBV7-3 and TRBJ2-2, with 10 nucleotides matching TRBD2. The CDR3 contains 16 residues. Germline V gene sequence: CDR1 SGHTA, CDR2 FQGTGA. V lost 5 bases and J lost 4; bases outside the gene matches: 7. The CDR3 protein is CASSPQRGGPTGELFF. As DNA, the CDR3 is TGTGCCAGCAGCCCCCAGCGGGGGGGTCCCACCGGGGAGCTGTTTTTT.

J is TRBJ2-7 and V is TRBV6-5; D is tentatively TRBD1 or TRBD2 (5 bases each). The CDR3 extends over 15 amino acids. Germline loops: CDR1 MNHEY, CDR2 SVGAGI. Trimming pared 5 bases from V and 4 bases from J, leaving 18 bases between. The CDR3 DNA is TGTGCCAGCAGTCTCGGGACCCCCATTTTTTACGAGCAGTACTTC. Amino acid sequence: CASSLGTPIFYEQYF.

The chain couples TRBV7-9 to TRBJ1-5; D unresolved. The CDR3 is 14 amino acids. CDR1 and CDR2 (germline): SEHNR, FQNEAQ (reference sequence). V was clipped by 3 bases and J by 0 bases, with 6 bases between them. For the CDR3, the DNA is TGTGCCAGCAGCTTCTCGGGTAGCAATCAGCCCCAGCATTTT. It translates to CASSFSGSNQPQHF.

The V gene is TRBV6-1, the J gene TRBJ2-5, with D possibly TRBD2 on 5 matching bases. The CDR3 spans 15 residues. Trimming stripped 2 bases from V and 1 base from J, with 11 bases between. CDR1 and CDR2 (germline): MNHNS, SASEGT. The CDR3 coding sequence is TGTGCCAGCAGTGAACTCTCGACTACCCAAGAGACCCAGTACTTC. This gives the protein CASSELSTTQETQYF.